This TCR beta chain appears in the sequencing data of a study of cytomegalovirus exposure and HLA in healthy donors. Looking at the study overall: Earlier results showed some 120 million unique TCR beta sequences derived from approximately 170 million T cells. Regarding the study as a whole: With DRB1 most and HLA-C fewest, TCR association rates differed between HLA loci in a later analysis. In the analysis, some V segments, TRBV6-2 and TRBV6-3 included, were excluded as indistinguishable. In vitro, three CMV-associated chains proved specific for CMV antigens.

Germline V lookup: CDR1 MNHEY, CDR2 SVGAGI. The CDR3 contains 15 residues. The germline V and J ends were trimmed by 5 bases and 0 bases, with 14 bases remaining between them. With 60 Vbeta and 13 Jbeta primers, the PCR was carried out. The method was immunoSEQ multiplex PCR; TCRdb's version includes in-frame clones alone and lacks a portion of them. The sample includes about 200,000 clones, 75% to 80% of them seen just once. Comment on this clone: What it binds is not known.

The chain is built from TRBV6-5 and TRBJ2-7, with D unresolved. The receptor comes from a young woman in good health and CMV-seropositive. Sequencing input: PBMCs. CDR3 residues: CASSQDLQSSYEQYF. The CDR3 nucleotides read TGTGCCAGCAGTCAGGATCTACAAAGCTCCTACGAGCAGTACTTC.